These 7 T cell receptor beta chains were sequenced from one sample in a study of blood T cell repertoires in COVID-19 (dated by TCRdb to the early 2020s). The method was the immunoSEQ multiplex PCR assay. The source is immuneACCESS, and TCRdb retained only in-frame sequences with V and J called. Part of the clones is not carried over; for the studies checked, unresolved V genes explain less than half of this, and the remainder is unexplained. For this sample there are tens of thousands of clones; 70% to 90% appear just once. The ten largest account for 18% of the sample. The sample was peripheral blood. Every receptor here comes from a woman aged 55-70 years with acute or convalescent COVID-19.

The V gene is TRBV14, the J gene TRBJ2-7; 10 bases agree with TRBD1. Germline assignment: CDR1 SGHDN and CDR2 FVKESK. Trimming took 3 bases from V and 3 from J; bases not matched to a gene: 8. The CDR3 runs 16 residues. The CDR3 region is CASSQVSRDRGYEQYF. The CDR3 nucleotides are TGTGCCAGCAGCCAGGTCTCCCGGGACAGGGGCTACGAGCAGTACTTC.

The chain recombines TRBV18 with TRBJ1-3; D perhaps matches TRBD1 (5 bases). V lost 0 bases and J lost 0, with 6 bases in between. In germline, CDR1 is KGHSH, CDR2 LQKENI. The CDR3 length is 15 residues. CDR3 sequence (DNA): TGTGCCAGCTCACCACCGGGGGGCTCTGGAAACACCATATATTTT. Translated, it gives CASSPPGGSGNTIYF.

The genes are TRBV7-9 and TRBJ2-5, with 13 bases that match TRBD2. The V segment lost 5 bases and the J segment 2 bases; nucleotides outside the gene matches: 14. Germline V gene lookup returns CDR1 SEHNR and CDR2 FQNEAQ (reference sequence). This CDR3 spans 19 amino acids. For the CDR3, the DNA is TGTGCCAGCAGCGCAATCGTTCCGGGACTAGCGGGGTGGCAAGAGACCCAGTACTTC. Its translation is CASSAIVPGLAGWQETQYF.

The chain links TRBV5-1 to TRBJ1-6; no reliable D call. This CDR3 spans 14 amino acids. CDR1 and CDR2 (germline): SGHRS, YFSETQ. V was trimmed by 0 bases and J by 8 bases, leaving 9 bases between them. Written as DNA, the CDR3 is TGCGCCAGCAGCTTGGTTGCCGGGGATTCACCCCTCCACTTT. Encoded protein: CASSLVAGDSPLHF.

The count of this clone is one. The rearrangement joins TRBV5-8 to TRBJ1-2; a weak D match, TRBD1 (6 bases). The germline V gene has CDR1 SGHTS and CDR2 YDEGEE. The V end lost 0 bases, the J end lost 5 bases, and 14 bases lay between the germline ends. The CDR3 covers 15 residues. The CDR3 loop reads CASSLDRVTRYGYTF. The CDR3 nucleotides are TGTGCCAGCAGCTTGGACAGGGTTACTAGATATGGCTACACCTTC.

The gene calls are TRBV6-1 and TRBJ2-5, with 9 positions matching TRBD2. This CDR3 comprises 15 residues. V trimming: 3 bases; J trimming: 5 bases; junction bases outside the gene matches: 7. CDR1 and CDR2 (germline): MNHNS, SASEGT. The CDR3 region is CASSDRRGGGETQYF. The CDR3 coding sequence is TGTGCCAGCAGTGATAGGCGGGGGGGCGGGGAGACCCAGTACTTC.

This clone was detected only a few times. The V gene is TRBV5-1, the J gene TRBJ2-7; D is possibly TRBD1 (6 bases). The germline V and J ends were trimmed by 5 bases and 3 bases, with 18 bases remaining between them. Germline V CDR1 and CDR2: SGHRS, YFSETQ. The CDR3 runs to 15 residues. The CDR3 sequence is CASSRTQGLLYEQYF. DNA for the CDR3: TGCGCCAGCAGTCGTACACAGGGCCTTCTCTACGAGCAGTACTTC.